This T cell receptor (beta chain) was sequenced for a study of cytomegalovirus exposure and HLA in healthy donors. Germline V CDR1 and CDR2: LNHNV, YYDKDF (reference sequence). CDR3 length equals 15 residues. After removal of 5 bases from V and 0 bases from J, the junction contained 6 bases not matched to a gene. Sequencing was performed with immunoSEQ multiplex PCR; in TCRdb, only in-frame clones are kept and a portion is missing. Of some 170,000 clones detected, around 85% appear once; the ten largest clones hold 5% to 7%. The chain joins TRBV15 to TRBJ1-2; TRBD1 aligns across 7 bases. This clonotype was obtained from a woman in her twenties or thirties in good health and CMV-seronegative. Sequences were obtained from PBMCs. The CDR3 reads CATSYGTATNYGYTF. The CDR3 coding sequence is TGTGCCACCAGCTACGGGACAGCTACTAACTATGGCTACACCTTC.